This T cell receptor (beta chain) was found in a study of blood T cells in healthy people across ages. Worth noting for this clonotype: Its antigen is still unknown.

Points from the study as a whole: Naive CD4+ cells and diversity were both higher in long-lived donors than in aged donors.

V was clipped by 3 bases and J by 6 bases; unmatched bases: 14. Germline CDR1 DFQATT, CDR2 SNEGSKA (reference sequence). This CDR3 comprises 18 residues. Using a J-beta primer mix together with a sample-barcoded 5' primer, a second PCR was run for roughly 6 to 11 cycles. Each cDNA molecule was tagged by a template-switch adaptor that had 12 random nucleotides. TCRdb reprocessed the 5' RACE reads with MiXCR, giving one entry per CDR3 protein. The sample has roughly 900,000 distinct CDR3 sequences, more than 25% seen once. Drawn from each donor were approximately 10 milliliters of peripheral blood. This sequence joins TRBV20-1 and TRBJ2-2, with TRBD2 matching 12 bases. The receptor comes from an elderly woman in good health. Sequencing input: blood. CDR3 DNA: TGCAGTGCTAGGTCTAGCGGGGGGGCCCTTTCACTTTCCGGGGAGCTGTTTTTT. It encodes CSARSSGGALSLSGELFF.